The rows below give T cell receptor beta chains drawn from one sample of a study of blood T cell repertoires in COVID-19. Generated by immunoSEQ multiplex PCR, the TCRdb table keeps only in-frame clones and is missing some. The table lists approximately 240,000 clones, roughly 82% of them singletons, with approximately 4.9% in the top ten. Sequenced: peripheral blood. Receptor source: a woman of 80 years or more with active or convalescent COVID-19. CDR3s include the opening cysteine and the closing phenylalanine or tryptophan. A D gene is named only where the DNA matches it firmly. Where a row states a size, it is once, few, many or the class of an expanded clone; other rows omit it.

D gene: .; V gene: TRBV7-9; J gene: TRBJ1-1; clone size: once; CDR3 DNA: TGTGCCAGCAGCTCCTACGCAAGGGGGTTCACTGAAGCTTTCTTT; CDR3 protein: CASSSYARGFTEAFF
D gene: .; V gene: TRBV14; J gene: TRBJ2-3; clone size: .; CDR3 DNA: TGTGCCAGCAGCCGCGGCTCGGGAGATACGCAGTATTTT; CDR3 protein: CASSRGSGDTQYF
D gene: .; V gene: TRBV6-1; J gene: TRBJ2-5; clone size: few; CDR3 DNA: TGTGCCAGCAGTGATTTGTCACTGCAAGAGACCCAGTACTTC; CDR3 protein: CASSDLSLQETQYF
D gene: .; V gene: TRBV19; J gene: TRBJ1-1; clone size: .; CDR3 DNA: TGTGCCAGCCTAATACAGGGATCGAACACTGAAGCTTTCTTT; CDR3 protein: CASLIQGSNTEAFF
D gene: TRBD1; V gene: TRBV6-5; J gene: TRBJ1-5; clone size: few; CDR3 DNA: TGTGCCAGCAGTCTTGGACAGGGGAATCAGCCCCAGCATTTT; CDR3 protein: CASSLGQGNQPQHF
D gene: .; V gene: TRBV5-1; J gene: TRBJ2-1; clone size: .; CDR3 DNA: TGCGCCAGCAGCTTGACAGGTGATACATACAATGAGCAGTTCTTC; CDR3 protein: CASSLTGDTYNEQFF
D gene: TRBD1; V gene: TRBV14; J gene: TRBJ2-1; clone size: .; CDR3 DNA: TGTGCCAGCAGCCAAATCGGACAGGGGCGAAGTGAGCAGTTCTTC; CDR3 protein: CASSQIGQGRSEQFF
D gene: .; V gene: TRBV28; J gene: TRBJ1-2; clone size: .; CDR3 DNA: TGTGCCAGCAGTTTATATCCAGAATCAGGCACCTTC; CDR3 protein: CASSLYPESGTF
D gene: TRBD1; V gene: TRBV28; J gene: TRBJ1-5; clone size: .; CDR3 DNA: TGTGCCAGCAGGGGGGACAGGAGTAGCAATCAGCCCCAGCATTTT; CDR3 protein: CASRGDRSSNQPQHF
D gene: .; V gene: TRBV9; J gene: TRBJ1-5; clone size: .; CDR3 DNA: TGTGCCAGCAGCCCACCGCCGGGAGGTCAGCCCCAGCATTTT; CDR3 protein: CASSPPPGGQPQHF
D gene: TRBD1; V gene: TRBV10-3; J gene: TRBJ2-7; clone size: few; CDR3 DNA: TGTGCCATCAGTGAGATCGACAGGGAGCTCCACGAGCAGTACTTC; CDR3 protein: CAISEIDRELHEQYF
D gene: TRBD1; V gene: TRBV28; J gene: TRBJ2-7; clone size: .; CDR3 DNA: TGTGCCAGCAGCCTGGACAGGGGGCACTACGAGCAGTACTTC; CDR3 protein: CASSLDRGHYEQYF
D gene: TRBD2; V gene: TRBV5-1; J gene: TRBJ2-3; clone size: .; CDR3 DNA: TGCGCCAGCAGGACTAGCGCCCTTGGAGATACGCAGTATTTT; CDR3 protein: CASRTSALGDTQYF
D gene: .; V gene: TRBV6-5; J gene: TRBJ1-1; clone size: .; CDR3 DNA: TGTGCCAGCAGCCCCAGGTGGGGCCACACTGAAGCTTTCTTT; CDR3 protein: CASSPRWGHTEAFF
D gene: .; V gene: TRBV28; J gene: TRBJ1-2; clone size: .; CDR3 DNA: TGTGCCAGCAGTTTATCGGTGGGAGCCGGCTACACCTTC; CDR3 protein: CASSLSVGAGYTF
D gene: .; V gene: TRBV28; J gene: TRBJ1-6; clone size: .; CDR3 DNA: TGTGCCAGCAGTTTACAGGGGAGGGATTCACCCCTCCACTTT; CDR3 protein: CASSLQGRDSPLHF
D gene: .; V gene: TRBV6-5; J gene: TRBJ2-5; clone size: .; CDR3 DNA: TGTGCCAGCACAGGGAACCAAGAGACCCAGTACTTC; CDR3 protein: CASTGNQETQYF
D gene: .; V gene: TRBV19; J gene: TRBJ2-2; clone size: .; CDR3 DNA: TGTGCCAGTAGTACCAAGCCTTACCGACCGGGAGCGAGCACCGGGGAGCTGTTTTTT; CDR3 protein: CASSTKPYRPGASTGELFF
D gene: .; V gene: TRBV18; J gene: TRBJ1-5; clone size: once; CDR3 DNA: TGTGCCAGCTCACCTAATAGCAAGGAAAACAATCAGCCCCAGCATTTT; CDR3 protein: CASSPNSKENNQPQHF
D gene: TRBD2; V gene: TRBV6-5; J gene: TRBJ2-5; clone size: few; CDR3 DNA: TGTGCCAGCAGGGCGGGACTAGTAAAGGAGACCCAGTACTTC; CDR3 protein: CASRAGLVKETQYF
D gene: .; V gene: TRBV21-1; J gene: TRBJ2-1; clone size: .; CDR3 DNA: TGTGCCAGCAGCGCCTATTCATCTAGCGGCCTCTCCTACAATGAGCAGTTCTTC; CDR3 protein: CASSAYSSSGLSYNEQFF
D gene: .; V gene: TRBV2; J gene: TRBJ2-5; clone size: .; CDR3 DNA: TGTGCCAGCAACTGGAGGGGAAGCGAGACCCAGTACTTC; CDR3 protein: CASNWRGSETQYF
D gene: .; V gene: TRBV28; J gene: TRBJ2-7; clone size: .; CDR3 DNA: TGTGCCAGCAGCCGGACAGCCAGTTTAGACTACGAGCAGTACTTC; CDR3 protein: CASSRTASLDYEQYF
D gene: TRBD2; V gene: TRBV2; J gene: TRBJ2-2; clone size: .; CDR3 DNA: TGTGCCATCCAGCTCGGCGGGGGTGATACCGGGGAGCTGTTTTTT; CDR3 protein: CAIQLGGGDTGELFF
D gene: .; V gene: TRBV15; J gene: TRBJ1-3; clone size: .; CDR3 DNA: TGTGCCACCAGCAGAGAGAGGGTCGGCTACTCTGGAAACACCATATATTTT; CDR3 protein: CATSRERVGYSGNTIYF
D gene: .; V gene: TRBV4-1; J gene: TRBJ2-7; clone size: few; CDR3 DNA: TGCGCCAGCAGCCAAGATCAGGGGCGCCAATACGAGCAGTACTTC; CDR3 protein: CASSQDQGRQYEQYF
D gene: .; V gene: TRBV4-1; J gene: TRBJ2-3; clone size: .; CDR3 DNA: TGCGCCAGCAGGGGCGTGAACACAGATACGCAGTATTTT; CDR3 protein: CASRGVNTDTQYF
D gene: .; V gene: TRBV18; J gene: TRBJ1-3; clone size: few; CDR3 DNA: TGTGCCAGCTCACCTTACAGGGTTAAAGGCTCTGGAAACACCATATATTTT; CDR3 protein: CASSPYRVKGSGNTIYF
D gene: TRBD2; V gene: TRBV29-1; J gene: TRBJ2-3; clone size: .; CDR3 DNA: TGCAGCGTTGGCCTACGGAGCGGGGGGGCAGATACGCAGTATTTT; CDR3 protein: CSVGLRSGGADTQYF
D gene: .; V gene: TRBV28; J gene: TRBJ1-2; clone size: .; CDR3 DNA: TGTGCCAGCAGTTTGAGGGACATCTATGGCTACACCTTC; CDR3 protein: CASSLRDIYGYTF
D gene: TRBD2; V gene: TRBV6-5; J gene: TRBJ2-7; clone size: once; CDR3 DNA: TGTGCCAGCAGATACATAGCGGGAATAAACGAGCAGTACTTC; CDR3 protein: CASRYIAGINEQYF
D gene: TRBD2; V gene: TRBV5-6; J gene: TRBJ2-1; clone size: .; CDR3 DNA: TGTGCCAGCAGCTTGGTGGGACTAGCTCTATCGCGCTCCTACAATGAGCAGTTCTTC; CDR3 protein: CASSLVGLALSRSYNEQFF
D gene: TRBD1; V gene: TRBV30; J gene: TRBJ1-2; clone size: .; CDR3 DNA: TGTGCCTGGAGTACAGGGGTCCATGGCTACACCTTC; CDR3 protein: CAWSTGVHGYTF
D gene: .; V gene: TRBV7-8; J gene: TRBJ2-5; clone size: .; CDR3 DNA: TGTGCCAGCAGCTGGCGGGGGGTAGACAGGGAACAAGAGACCCAGTACTTC; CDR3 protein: CASSWRGVDREQETQYF
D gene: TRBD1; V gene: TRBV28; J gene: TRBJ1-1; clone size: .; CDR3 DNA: TGTGCCAGCAGTTTGACAGGGAAGGACACTGAAGCTTTCTTT; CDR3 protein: CASSLTGKDTEAFF
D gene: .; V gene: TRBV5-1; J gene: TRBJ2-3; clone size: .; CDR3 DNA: TGCGCCAGCAGCCCTTTGGAGGGGTCAGATACGCAGTATTTT; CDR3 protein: CASSPLEGSDTQYF
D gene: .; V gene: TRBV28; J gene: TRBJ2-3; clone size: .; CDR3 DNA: TGTGCCAGCAGTTTGGGCGGGATCGGCACAGATACGCAGTATTTT; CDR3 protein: CASSLGGIGTDTQYF
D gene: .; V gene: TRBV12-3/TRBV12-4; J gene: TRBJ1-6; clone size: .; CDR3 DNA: TGTGCCAGCAGTTTTCCAGGCTCACCCCTCCACTTT; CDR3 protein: CASSFPGSPLHF
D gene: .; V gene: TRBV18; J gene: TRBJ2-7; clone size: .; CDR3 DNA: TGTGCCAGCTCGCTCGAGGAATTTGGGAGGCCCAACGAGCAGTACTTC; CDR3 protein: CASSLEEFGRPNEQYF
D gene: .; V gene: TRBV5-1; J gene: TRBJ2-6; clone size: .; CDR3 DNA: TGCGCCAGCAGCGAGGCGGGGGCGTCTTCTGGGGCCAACGTCCTGACTTTC; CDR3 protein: CASSEAGASSGANVLTF
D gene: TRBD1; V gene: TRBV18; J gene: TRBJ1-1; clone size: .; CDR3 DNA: TGTGCCAGCTCAACGGGACAGGGGGGAATCACTGAAGCTTTCTTT; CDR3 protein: CASSTGQGGITEAFF
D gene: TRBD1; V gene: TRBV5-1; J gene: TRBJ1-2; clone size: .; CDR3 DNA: TGCGCCAGCAGCTTCTACGGACAGGGCGCGGCTGGGGGAGGTGATGGCTACACCTTC; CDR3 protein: CASSFYGQGAAGGGDGYTF
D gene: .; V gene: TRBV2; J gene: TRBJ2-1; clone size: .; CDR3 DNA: TGTGCCAGCAGTGAAGCGTGGAGGGGGCTTAATGAGCAGTTCTTC; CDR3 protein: CASSEAWRGLNEQFF
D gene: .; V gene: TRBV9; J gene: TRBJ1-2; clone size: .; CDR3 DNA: TGTGCCAGCAGCAAAGGAACAGGGCTACTGGGTGGCTACACCTTC; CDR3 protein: CASSKGTGLLGGYTF
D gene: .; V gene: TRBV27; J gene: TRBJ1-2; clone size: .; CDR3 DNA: TGTGCCAGCAGTTATCAGGGTACCGCTAACTATGGCTACACCTTC; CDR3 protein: CASSYQGTANYGYTF
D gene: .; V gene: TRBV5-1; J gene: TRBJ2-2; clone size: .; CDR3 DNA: TGCGCCAGCAGCTCCCTACGAGCTACCGGGGAGCTGTTTTTT; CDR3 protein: CASSSLRATGELFF
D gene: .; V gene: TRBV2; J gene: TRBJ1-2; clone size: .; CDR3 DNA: TGTGCCAGCAGTAATGGACAGTTGGACTACACCTTC; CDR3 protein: CASSNGQLDYTF
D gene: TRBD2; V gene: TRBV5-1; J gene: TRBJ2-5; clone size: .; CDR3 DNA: TGCGCCAGCAGCTTGTCCACTTCGACTAGCTCGTGGGAGGAGACCCAGTACTTC; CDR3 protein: CASSLSTSTSSWEETQYF
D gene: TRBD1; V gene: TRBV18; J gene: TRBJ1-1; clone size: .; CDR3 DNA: TGTGCCAGCTCACCGAAGACAGGGGTCCTTAACACTGAAGCTTTCTTT; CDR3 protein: CASSPKTGVLNTEAFF
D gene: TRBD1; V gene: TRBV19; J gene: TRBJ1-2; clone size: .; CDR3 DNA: TGTGCCAGTACCTCCGGGACAGCCGTCCGGATCTATGGCTACACCTTC; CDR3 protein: CASTSGTAVRIYGYTF
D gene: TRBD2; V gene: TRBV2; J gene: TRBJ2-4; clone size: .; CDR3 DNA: TGTGCCAGCAGCGCAACTAGCGGGAGCAAGGACATTCAGTACTTC; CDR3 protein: CASSATSGSKDIQYF
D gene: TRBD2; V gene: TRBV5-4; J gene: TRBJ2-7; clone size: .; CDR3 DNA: TGTGCCAGCAGCTCGGGACTAACGCGCTACGAGCAGTACTTC; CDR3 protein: CASSSGLTRYEQYF
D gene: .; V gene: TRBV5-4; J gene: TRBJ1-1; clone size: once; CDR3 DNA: TGTGCCAGCAGCCGATATCCAGGCTTGGGCGACACTGAAGCTTTCTTT; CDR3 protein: CASSRYPGLGDTEAFF